The entry below gives a single T cell receptor (beta chain) sequence along with its context. Its cognate antigen is unknown. The data originate from a study of cytomegalovirus exposure and HLA in healthy donors. Background on the study: An earlier analysis found around 100 million unique TCR beta sequences from around 180 million T cells.

The PCR ran on 60 Vbeta and 13 Jbeta primers. Original analysis: In a later analysis, the count reached some 83 million unique TCR beta chains, with roughly 9.9 million shared. Some clones are missing from TCRdb's copy, which holds only in-frame ones; the method was immunoSEQ multiplex PCR. V, J and clone size are those of that table, while D and trimming were read from the DNA. This sample has 150,000 to 200,000 clones, with around 78% found just once. J gave up 9 bases and V 0 bases, and 2 bases lay outside the gene matches. The CDR3 is 14 amino acids. Germline V lookup: CDR1 SGHRS, CDR2 YFSETQ. Study observations and caveats: Follow-up analysis seemed to connect common viral pathogens with several of the most significant clusters identified. Later, TCR association rates were found to vary by HLA locus, highest for DRB1 and lowest for HLA-C.

The source of this sequence is a man younger than 45 in good health and CMV-seronegative. Source material: PBMCs. The chain uses TRBV5-1 and TRBJ2-1; 11 nucleotides agree with TRBD1. For the CDR3, the DNA is TGCGCCAGCAGCTTGGGGACAGGGGGCAGTGAGCAGTTCTTC. Protein sequence: CASSLGTGGSEQFF.